This TCR beta chain was recovered during a study of T cell responses to AZD1222 COVID-19 vaccine. Regarding the study as a whole: Researchers report vaccine-associated CD4 TCRs spanning spike, with dominance at 160-218 and 743-854.

Here immunoSEQ multiplex PCR was the method, and the copy in TCRdb shows in-frame clones only, minus some. The sample has 25,000 to 40,000 clones; around 89% are singletons. With regard to this clone: Its matching antigen is unknown.

The CDR3 runs 13 residues. Trimming took 0 bases from V and 5 from J, leaving 7 bases between them. The germline V gene has CDR1 LGHNA and CDR2 YNFKEQ. This rearrangement joins TRBV4-2 to TRBJ1-2, with D unresolved. This specimen consisted of peripheral blood, obtained 28 days after the second AZD1222 dose. The TCR comes from an adult who received the AZD1222 COVID-19 vaccine. The CDR3 DNA reads TGTGCCAGCAGCCAAGACGCGCAGTATGGCTACACCTTC. It is translated as CASSQDAQYGYTF.